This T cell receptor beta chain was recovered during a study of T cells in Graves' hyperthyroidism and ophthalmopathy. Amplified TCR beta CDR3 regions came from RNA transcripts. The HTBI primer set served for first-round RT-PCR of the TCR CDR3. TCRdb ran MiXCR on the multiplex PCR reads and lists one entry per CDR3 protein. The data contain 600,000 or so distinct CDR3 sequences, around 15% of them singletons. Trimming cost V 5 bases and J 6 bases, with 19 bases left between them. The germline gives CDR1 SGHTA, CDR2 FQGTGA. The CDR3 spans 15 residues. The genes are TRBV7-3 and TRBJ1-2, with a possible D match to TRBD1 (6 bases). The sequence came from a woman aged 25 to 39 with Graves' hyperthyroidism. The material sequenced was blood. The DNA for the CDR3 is TGTGCCAGCAGCCCTGGGGGCAAAGGGGTCAATGGCTACACCTTC. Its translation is CASSPGGKGVNGYTF. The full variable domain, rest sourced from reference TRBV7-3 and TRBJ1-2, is GAGVSQTPSNKVTEKGKYVELRCDPISGHTALYWYRQSLGQGPEFLIYFQGTGAADDSGLPNDRFFAVRPEGSVSTLKIQRTERGDSAVYLCASSPGGKGVNGYTFGSGTRLTVV.